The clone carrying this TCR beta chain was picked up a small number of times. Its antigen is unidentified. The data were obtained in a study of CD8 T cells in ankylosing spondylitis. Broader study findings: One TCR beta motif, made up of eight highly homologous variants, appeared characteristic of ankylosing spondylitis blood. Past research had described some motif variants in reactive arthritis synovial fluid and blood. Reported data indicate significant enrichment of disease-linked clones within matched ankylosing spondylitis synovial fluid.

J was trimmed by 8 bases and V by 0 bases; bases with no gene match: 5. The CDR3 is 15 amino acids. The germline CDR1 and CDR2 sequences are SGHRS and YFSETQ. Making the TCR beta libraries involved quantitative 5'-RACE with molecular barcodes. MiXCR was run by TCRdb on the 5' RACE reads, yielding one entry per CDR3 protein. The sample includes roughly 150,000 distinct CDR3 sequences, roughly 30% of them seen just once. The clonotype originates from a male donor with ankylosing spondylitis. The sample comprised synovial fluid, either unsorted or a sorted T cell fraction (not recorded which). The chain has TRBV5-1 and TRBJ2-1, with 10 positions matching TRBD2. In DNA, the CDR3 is TGCGCCAGCAGCTTGGCGCTAGCGGGAGTCCATGAGCAGTTCTTC. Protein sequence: CASSLALAGVHEQFF.